This T cell receptor (beta chain) comes out of a study of Ad26.COV2.S vaccination and SARS-CoV-2 variants. The wider study: In the study, Ad26.COV2.S was injected intramuscularly once, or twice 56 days apart.

The table came from immunoSEQ multiplex PCR; TCRdb's copy has only in-frame clones and leaves some out. In the table there are about 350,000 clones, roughly 84% of which are singletons. A single count supports this clone. Antigen: not known. The treatment here: around 19 received Ad26.COV2.S at low or high dose, single or two shots; roughly five received placebo; per-sample allocation not given. After the first vaccine or placebo injection, samples were drawn on day 63. Findings and caveats of the study: Responses of spike-specific T cells (both CD8+ and CD4+) reportedly showed substantial breadth after vaccination.

The sample in question was peripheral blood, obtained in a trial of Ad26.COV2.S vaccine versus placebo. The origin of this receptor is a person between 18 and 65 years old who received the Ad26.COV2.S COVID-19 vaccine or a placebo.

This chain's CDR3 is CSVGRTGGGYEQYF. The DNA for the CDR3 is TGCAGCGTCGGGAGGACAGGGGGCGGGTACGAGCAGTACTTC. The chain employs TRBV29-1 and TRBJ2-7; 11 positions agree with TRBD1. The germline CDR1 and CDR2 sequences are SQVTM and ANQGSEA. The CDR3 covers 14 residues. The J segment lost 4 bases and the V segment lost 6 bases, leaving 8 bases of the junction unmatched.